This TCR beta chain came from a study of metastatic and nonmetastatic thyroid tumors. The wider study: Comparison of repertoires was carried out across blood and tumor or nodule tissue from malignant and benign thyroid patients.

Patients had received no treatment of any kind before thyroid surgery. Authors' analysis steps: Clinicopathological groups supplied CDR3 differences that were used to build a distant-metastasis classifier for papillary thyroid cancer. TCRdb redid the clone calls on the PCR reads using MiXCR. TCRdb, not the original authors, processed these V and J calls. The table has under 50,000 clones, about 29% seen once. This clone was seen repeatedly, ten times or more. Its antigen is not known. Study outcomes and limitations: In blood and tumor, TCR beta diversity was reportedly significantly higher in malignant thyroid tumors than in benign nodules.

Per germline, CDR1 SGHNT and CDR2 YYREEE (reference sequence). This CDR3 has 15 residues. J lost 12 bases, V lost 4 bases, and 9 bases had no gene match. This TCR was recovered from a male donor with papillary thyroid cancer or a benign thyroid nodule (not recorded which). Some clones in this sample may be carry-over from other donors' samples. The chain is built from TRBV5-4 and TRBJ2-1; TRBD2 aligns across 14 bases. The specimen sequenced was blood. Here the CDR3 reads CASSRGLAGVVGQFF. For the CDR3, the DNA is TGTGCCAGCAGCAGGGGACTAGCGGGAGTTGTTGGGCAGTTCTTC.